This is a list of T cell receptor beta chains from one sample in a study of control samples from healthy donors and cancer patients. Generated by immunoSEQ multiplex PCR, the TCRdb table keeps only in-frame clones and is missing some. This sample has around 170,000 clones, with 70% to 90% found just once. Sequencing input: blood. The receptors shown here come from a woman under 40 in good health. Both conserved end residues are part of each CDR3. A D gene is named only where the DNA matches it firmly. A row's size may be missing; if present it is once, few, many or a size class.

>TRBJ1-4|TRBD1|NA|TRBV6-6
TGTGCCAGCACCTTTCGGACAGGGCTGGGCGAAAAACTGTTTTTT
CASTFRTGLGEKLFF
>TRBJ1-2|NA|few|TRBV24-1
TGTGCCACCAGTGATCCAAAAACAGGGACCCATGGCTACACCTTC
CATSDPKTGTHGYTF
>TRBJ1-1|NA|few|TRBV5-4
TGTGCCAGCAGCTTGGATTCGTCGGGCAACACTGAAGCTTTCTTT
CASSLDSSGNTEAFF
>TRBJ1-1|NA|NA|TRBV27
TGTGCCAGCAGTAAAACTAGGAACACTGAAGCTTTCTTT
CASSKTRNTEAFF
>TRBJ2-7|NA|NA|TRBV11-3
TGTGCCAGCAGCTTATTCCCGGACAGTTGCGAGCAGTACTTC
CASSLFPDSCEQYF
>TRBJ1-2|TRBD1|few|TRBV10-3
TGTGCCATCGGACCCCAGCAGAGAACAGGGGGGATCATCGGCTACACCTTC
CAIGPQQRTGGIIGYTF
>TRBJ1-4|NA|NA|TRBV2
TGTGCCAGAGGAAAGAGAAATGAAAAACTGTTTTTT
CARGKRNEKLFF
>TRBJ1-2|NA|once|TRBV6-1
TGTGCCAGCAGTGATTACTTGGCGGGTGAGGACTCAAACTATGGCTACACCTTC
CASSDYLAGEDSNYGYTF
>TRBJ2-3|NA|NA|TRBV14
TGTGCCAGCAGCCTTTACCTTACCGGTAAAGCAGATACGCAGTATTTT
CASSLYLTGKADTQYF
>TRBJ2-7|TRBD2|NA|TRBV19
TGTGCCAGTAGTCTCGGGGGACTAGCGGGGACCTACGAGCAGTACTTC
CASSLGGLAGTYEQYF
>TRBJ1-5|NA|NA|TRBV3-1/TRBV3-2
TGTGCCAGCAGCCAAGAGAATAGGCCCCAGCATTTT
CASSQENRPQHF
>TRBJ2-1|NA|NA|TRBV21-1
TGTGCCAGCAGCAATTGGGCAGATTCCTACAATGAGCAGTTCTTC
CASSNWADSYNEQFF
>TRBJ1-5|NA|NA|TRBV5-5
TGTGCCAGCAGCTTGGATCTGGGCAATCAGCCCCAGCATTTT
CASSLDLGNQPQHF
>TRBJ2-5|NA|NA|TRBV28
TGTGCCAGCAGTTCGGAGAGCTCCCAAGAGACCCAGTACTTC
CASSSESSQETQYF
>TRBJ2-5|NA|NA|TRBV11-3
TGTGCCAGCAGCTTCCGTGGGGATGGGATTGAGACCCAGTACTTC
CASSFRGDGIETQYF
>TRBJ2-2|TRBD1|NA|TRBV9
TGTGCCAGCAGCGGACAGGGGGCCGGGGAGCTGTTTTTT
CASSGQGAGELFF
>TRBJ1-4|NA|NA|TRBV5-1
TGCGCCAGCAGCTTATTGGGGGCTAATGAAAAACTGTTTTTT
CASSLLGANEKLFF
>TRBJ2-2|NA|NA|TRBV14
TGTGCCAGCCGGGACACCCCCACCGGGGAGCTGTTTTTT
CASRDTPTGELFF
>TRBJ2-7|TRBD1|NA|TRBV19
TGTGCCAGTAGACAGGACAGGGCGGGCGAGCAGTACTTC
CASRQDRAGEQYF
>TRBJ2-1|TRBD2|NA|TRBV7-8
TGTGCCAGCAACCTAAATAGCGGGATGTACAATGAGCAGTTCTTC
CASNLNSGMYNEQFF
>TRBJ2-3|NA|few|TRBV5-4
TGTGCCAGCAGCCAAGACCCGTACACAGATACGCAGTATTTT
CASSQDPYTDTQYF
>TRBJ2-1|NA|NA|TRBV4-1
TGCGCCAGCAGCCACCAGACTTCTCCTGGGTCCGGTGAGCAGTTCTTC
CASSHQTSPGSGEQFF
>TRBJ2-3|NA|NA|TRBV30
TGTGCCTGGAGTATCAACGGACGCACAGATACGCAGTATTTT
CAWSINGRTDTQYF
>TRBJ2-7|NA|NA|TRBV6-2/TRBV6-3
TGTGCCAGCAGTTACCTGGCCAGGGAAGGGCCGCTGCAGTACTTC
CASSYLAREGPLQYF
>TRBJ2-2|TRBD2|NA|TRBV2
TGTGCCAGCAGGGGGACTAGCGGGAGGGGTGGCTGGGGCACCGGGGAGCTGTTTTTT
CASRGTSGRGGWGTGELFF
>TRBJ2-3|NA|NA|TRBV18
TGTGCCAGCTCACCAGGACTTAGCACAGATACGCAGTATTTT
CASSPGLSTDTQYF
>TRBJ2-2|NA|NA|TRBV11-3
TGTGCCAGCAGCCGAGACCAGAACACCGGGGAGCTGTTTTTT
CASSRDQNTGELFF
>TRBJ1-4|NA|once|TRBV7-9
TGTGCCAGCAGCTTGGGTAATGAAAAACTGTTTTTT
CASSLGNEKLFF
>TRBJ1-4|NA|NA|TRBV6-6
TGTGCCAGCAGTTACTCACAGGCCAACGAAAAACTGTTTTTT
CASSYSQANEKLFF
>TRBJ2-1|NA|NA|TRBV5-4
TGTGCCAGCAGCTTGGGCATGGACTACAATGAGCAGTTCTTC
CASSLGMDYNEQFF
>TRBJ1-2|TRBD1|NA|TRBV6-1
TGTGCCAGCAGTGAATCAGTACAGGGGAGGGGTAACTATGGCTACACCTTC
CASSESVQGRGNYGYTF
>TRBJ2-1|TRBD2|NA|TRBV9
TGTGCCAGCACCCGGGAAAGCGGGGCTCACAATGAGCAGTTCTTC
CASTRESGAHNEQFF
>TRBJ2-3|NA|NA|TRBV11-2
TGTGCCAGCAGCCCCGCAGGGGGGGTGGGGGATACGCAGTATTTT
CASSPAGGVGDTQYF
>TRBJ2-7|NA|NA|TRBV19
TGTGCCAGTAGTCCGACCTCGAGCACATACTACGAGCAGTACTTC
CASSPTSSTYYEQYF
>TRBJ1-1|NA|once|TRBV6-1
TGTGCCAGCAGTGGAGCCCGACAGCTCCAGAACACTGAAGCTTTCTTT
CASSGARQLQNTEAFF
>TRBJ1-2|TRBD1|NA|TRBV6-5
TGTGCCAGCAGGGCCTCGGGACAGAACTATGGCTACACCTTC
CASRASGQNYGYTF
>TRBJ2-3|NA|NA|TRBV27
TGTGCCAGCAGTCTTAGCTTCTCCACAGATACGCAGTATTTT
CASSLSFSTDTQYF
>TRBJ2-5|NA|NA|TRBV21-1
TGTGCCAGCAGCAAAGTCGGATCCAGGGGATTATTGGAAGAGACCCAGTACTTC
CASSKVGSRGLLEETQYF
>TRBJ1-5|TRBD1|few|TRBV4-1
TGCGCCAGCAGCCCGGGCAGGGGGCGGCAGCCCCAGCATTTT
CASSPGRGRQPQHF
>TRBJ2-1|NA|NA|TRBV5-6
TGTGCCAGCAGCTCGCCTGAGAAGGGGAATGAGCAGTTCTTC
CASSSPEKGNEQFF
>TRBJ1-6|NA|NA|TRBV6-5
TGTGCCAGTCAAGGAGGATCCTATAATTCACCCCTCCACTTT
CASQGGSYNSPLHF
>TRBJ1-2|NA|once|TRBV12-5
TGTGCTAGTGGTTTTCATCTGGGCTCATATGGCTACACCTTC
CASGFHLGSYGYTF
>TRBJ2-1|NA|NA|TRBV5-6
TGTGCCAGCAGCTTGGGATTCCCCAATGAGCAGTTCTTC
CASSLGFPNEQFF
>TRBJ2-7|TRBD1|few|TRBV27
TGTGCCAGCAGTTCCGGGACAGGGATCTACGAGCAGTACTTC
CASSSGTGIYEQYF
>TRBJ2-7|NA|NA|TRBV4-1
TGCGCCAGCAGCCAGCTTATCACTAGCGAGCAGTACTTC
CASSQLITSEQYF
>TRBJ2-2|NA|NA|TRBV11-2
TGTGCCAGCAGCTTAGAGACAGGCTCGAACACCGGGGAGCTGTTTTTT
CASSLETGSNTGELFF
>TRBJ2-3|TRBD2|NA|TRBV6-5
TGTGCCAGCAGGGCTCCTAGCGGGGGCACAGATACGCAGTATTTT
CASRAPSGGTDTQYF
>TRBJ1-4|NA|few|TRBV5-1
TGCGCCAGCAGCTTGGAGGTTGGCAGGGGAGGGAAACTGTTTTTT
CASSLEVGRGGKLFF
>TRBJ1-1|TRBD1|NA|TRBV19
TGTGCCAGTAGTCTCGGACAGGGACGTACTGAAGCTTTCTTT
CASSLGQGRTEAFF
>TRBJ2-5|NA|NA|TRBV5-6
TGTGCCAGCAGCTTGTGGGGGAGACTCCAAGAGACCCAGTACTTC
CASSLWGRLQETQYF
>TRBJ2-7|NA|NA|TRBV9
TGTGCCAGCAGCGGGAAGGGTAGCGGCACCTACGAGCAGTACTTC
CASSGKGSGTYEQYF
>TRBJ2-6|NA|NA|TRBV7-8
TGTGCCAGCAGCTACAGGGTATTGACCCCTGGGGCCAACGTCCTGACTTTC
CASSYRVLTPGANVLTF
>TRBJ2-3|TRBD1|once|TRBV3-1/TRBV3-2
TGTGCCAGCAGCCACGACAGGGGGAGCACAGATACGCAGTATTTT
CASSHDRGSTDTQYF